The 18 T cell receptor beta chains listed next were all sequenced from one sample in a study of cytomegalovirus exposure and HLA in healthy donors. Primers for the PCR totalled 60 Vbeta and 13 Jbeta. TCRdb keeps only in-frame clones here, not all; method: immunoSEQ multiplex PCR. The sample has about 120,000 clones, 81% seen once. Material: PBMCs. These receptors were collected from a middle-aged man in good health and CMV-seronegative.

V is TRBV7-8 and J is TRBJ1-1, with a possible D match to TRBD1 (6 bases). CDR1 SGHVS and CDR2 FQNEAQ come from the germline V gene. V gave up 4 bases and J gave up 6 bases, with 12 bases separating them. This CDR3 contains 13 residues. The CDR3 DNA reads TGTGCCAGCAGCTCCCTAAGACAGGCTGAAGCTTTCTTT. The encoded protein is CASSSLRQAEAFF. The full variable domain, its missing parts supplied by reference TRBV7-8 and TRBJ1-1, is GAGVSQSPRYKVAKRGQDVALRCDPISGHVSLFWYQQALGQGPEFLTYFQNEAQLDKSGLPSDRFFAERPEGSVSTLKIQRTQQEDSAVYLCASSSLRQAEAFFGQGTRLTVV.

This clone was detected once. The chain uses TRBV4-3 and TRBJ2-7; TRBD2 might be the D (6 bases). Looked up from germline, CDR1 is LGHNA and CDR2 is YSLEER. Trimming shortened V by 0 bases and J by 3 bases, and 15 bases separated the two germline ends. The CDR3 totals 16 residues. DNA of the CDR3: TGCGCCAGCAGCCAAGATCACCTAGCGCCTAGCTACGAGCAGTACTTC. This sequence encodes CASSQDHLAPSYEQYF.

The chain has TRBV2 and TRBJ1-3; tentative D call: TRBD1 (6 bases). CDR1 and CDR2 (germline): SNHLY, FYNNEI. Deletions cut 8 bases from V and 6 bases from J, with 14 bases between. CDR3 size: 13 residues. The CDR3: CASDSYRENTIYF. The CDR3 nucleotides read TGTGCCAGCGATAGCTACAGGGAAAACACCATATATTTT. Complete variable domain (other parts from reference TRBV2 and TRBJ1-3): EPEVTQTPSHQVTQMGQEVILRCVPISNHLYFYWYRQILGQKVEFLVSFYNNEISEKSEIFDDQFSVERPDGSNFTLKIRSTKLEDSAMYFCASDSYRENTIYFGEGSWLTVV.

This CDR3 reads CASSIGAGGYEQYF. CDR3 coding DNA: TGTGCCAGTAGTATAGGGGCAGGGGGCTACGAGCAGTACTTC. V usage is TRBV19 and J usage is TRBJ2-7; TRBD1 agrees at 7 bases. This CDR3 is 14 amino acids long. J was trimmed by 3 bases and V by 1 base; bases with no gene match: 3. CDR1 and CDR2 from the germline V gene are LNHDA and SQIVND (reference sequence).

V is TRBV6-5 and J is TRBJ1-2, with 7 bases fitting TRBD1. Germline trimming cut 6 bases from V and 2 bases from J; bases unmatched to any gene: 3. CDR1 is MNHEY, CDR2 SVGAGI, per germline. The CDR3 length is 13 residues. The CDR3, as DNA: TGTGCCAGCAGGAGGACAGGAAACTATGGCTACACCTTC. As protein: CASRRTGNYGYTF.

J is TRBJ1-4 and V is TRBV2; 7 bases fit TRBD1. V dropped 6 bases and J dropped 4; count of bases not matched to a gene: 11. Per germline, CDR1 SNHLY and CDR2 FYNNEI. The CDR3 spans 16 residues. In DNA, the CDR3 is TGTGCCAGCAGCGGCGACTGGACAGGAGTTAATGAAAAACTGTTTTTT. Translation gives CASSGDWTGVNEKLFF. The full variable domain, its missing parts supplied by reference TRBV2 and TRBJ1-4, is EPEVTQTPSHQVTQMGQEVILRCVPISNHLYFYWYRQILGQKVEFLVSFYNNEISEKSEIFDDQFSVERPDGSNFTLKIRSTKLEDSAMYFCASSGDWTGVNEKLFFGSGTQLSVL.

The chain recombines TRBV27 with TRBJ1-2, with D tentatively TRBD1 (5 bases). V dropped 5 bases and J dropped 4 bases, with 17 bases sitting between them. Germline CDR1 MNHEY, CDR2 SMNVEV (reference sequence). This CDR3 comprises 15 residues. The CDR3 region has the DNA TGTGCCAGCAGTCCCCTAAGCAGGGCAGGCTATGGCTACACCTTC. It encodes CASSPLSRAGYGYTF.

The V gene is TRBV7-2, the J gene TRBJ1-5, with TRBD1 as a possible D gene (6 bases). Germline loops: CDR1 SGHTA, CDR2 FQGNSA. Between the trimmed V and J ends, which lost 6 bases and 4 bases, there was a span of 13 bases. This CDR3 has 14 residues. Here the CDR3 reads CASSFDRLNQPQHF. For the CDR3, the DNA is TGTGCCAGCAGTTTCGACAGGTTAAATCAGCCCCAGCATTTT.

V is TRBV19 and J is TRBJ1-5, with 9 bases aligning to TRBD1. In germline, CDR1 is LNHDA, CDR2 SQIVND (reference sequence). This CDR3 is 17 amino acids long. J gave up 1 base and V 5 bases, and 9 bases lay outside the gene matches. The CDR3 spells CASSLYRGRGSNQPQHF. The DNA of the CDR3 is TGTGCCAGTAGTTTGTACAGGGGGCGCGGGAGCAATCAGCCCCAGCATTTT.

This clone was counted between two and nine times. The chain's CDR3 is CASSLAALLTRGQYF. Here the CDR3 DNA reads TGTGCCAGCAGCTTGGCCGCTTTGCTTACTAGAGGGCAGTACTTC. V usage is TRBV5-6 and J usage is TRBJ2-7; D may be TRBD2 (5 bases). Germline CDR1 reads SGHDT; CDR2 reads YYEEEE. The CDR3 totals 15 residues. V gave up 0 bases and J gave up 9 bases, with 19 bases separating them.

The chain combines TRBV7-2 with TRBJ2-7; 10 positions agree with TRBD2. V was pared by 1 base and J by 2 bases, with 5 bases of the junction left unmatched. CDR1 is SGHTA, CDR2 FQGNSA, per germline. This CDR3 comprises 16 residues. The CDR3 loop reads CASSLGTLAGAYEQYF. CDR3 nucleotide sequence: TGTGCCAGCAGCTTAGGTACGCTAGCGGGAGCCTACGAGCAGTACTTC.

A remark on this clone: Its ends do not fully match the called genes, so a read error is possible. In the same sample, other DNA sequences code for this CDR3. The rearrangement links TRBV7-9 to TRBJ1-4; 7 bases line up with TRBD1. CDR1 and CDR2 (germline): SEHNR, FQNEAQ (reference sequence). The CDR3 is 14 amino acids. CDR3 nucleotide sequence: TGTGCCAGCAGCGCGGGACAGACGGGGGAAAAACTGTTTTTC. Amino acid sequence: CASSAGQTGEKLFF.

As concerns this clone: The junction and the germline gene differ at one end; a read error may be behind it. CDR3 in DNA: TGTGCCAGCAGCAACCGGGACTTCGGAAACAGTCAGTACTTC. This translates into CASSNRDFGNSQYF. V and J are TRBV11-2 and TRBJ2-4; weak D call: TRBD2 (6 bases). The length of the CDR3 is 14 residues. CDR1 is SGHAT, CDR2 FQNNGV, per germline.

The V call is TRBV7-2, the J call TRBJ2-5, with D perhaps matching TRBD1 (6 bases). The V end was cut by 5 bases, the J end by 2 bases, with 12 bases between. Germline assignment: CDR1 SGHTA and CDR2 FQGNSA. The CDR3 runs to 14 residues. The DNA for the CDR3 is TGTGCCAGCAGCACCGGGACACGACAAGAGACCCAGTACTTC. Protein product: CASSTGTRQETQYF. The full variable domain, rest sourced from reference TRBV7-2 and TRBJ2-5, is GAGVSQSPSNKVTEKGKDVELRCDPISGHTALYWYRQSLGQGLEFLIYFQGNSAPDKSGLPSDRFSAERTGGSVSTLTIQRTQQEDSAVYLCASSTGTRQETQYFGPGTRLLVL.

Only one count was recorded for this clone. The chain combines TRBV30 with TRBJ2-3; the D gene is possibly TRBD1 (5 bases). Deletions cut 3 bases from V and 5 bases from J, with 9 bases between. Germline V gene lookup returns CDR1 GTSNPN and CDR2 SVGIG (reference sequence). The CDR3 is 12 residues long. CDR3 nucleotides: TGTGCCTGGAGAGGGGTCAGAGATACGCAGTATTTT. Translating it yields CAWRGVRDTQYF.

The CDR3 DNA reads as TGTGCCAGCACTAATCTCCGGAACACTGAAGCTTTCTTT. As protein: CASTNLRNTEAFF. The rearrangement links TRBV6-5 to TRBJ1-1; no definite D call. CDR1 and CDR2 (germline): MNHEY, SVGAGI. The length of the CDR3 is 13 residues. Trimming cost V 7 bases and J 1 base, with 10 bases left between them.

V gene TRBV6-5 combines with J gene TRBJ1-3; 8 bases match TRBD1. Germline V lookup: CDR1 MNHEY, CDR2 SVGAGI. Losses at the gene ends were 5 bases for V and 7 bases for J; bases not matched to a gene: 4. The CDR3 is made up of 13 amino acids. The CDR3 nucleotides are TGTGCCAGCAGTGGGACAGGCGTTAACACCATATATTTT. This encodes CASSGTGVNTIYF.

The chain has TRBV7-8 and TRBJ1-1, with D possibly TRBD1 on 6 matching bases. Germline CDR1 SGHVS, CDR2 FQNEAQ. Trimming left V 3 bases short and J 7 bases short, with 18 bases between. This CDR3 is 15 amino acids long. The CDR3 coding sequence is TGTGCCAGCAGCTTCGGGTCGGGGGGCGCCGGTGAAGCTTTCTTT. Encoded protein: CASSFGSGGAGEAFF.